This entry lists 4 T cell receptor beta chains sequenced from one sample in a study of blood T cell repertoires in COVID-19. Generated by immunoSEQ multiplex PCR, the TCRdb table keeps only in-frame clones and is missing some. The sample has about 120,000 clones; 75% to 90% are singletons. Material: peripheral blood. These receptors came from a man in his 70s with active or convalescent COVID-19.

The CDR3 nucleotides are TGTGCCAGTAGTATAAGCGGGAGGGGGGGAACAGATACGCAGTATTTT. Its protein is CASSISGRGGTDTQYF. The rearrangement links TRBV19 to TRBJ2-3; TRBD2 matches at 10 bases. The CDR3 totals 16 residues. Germline values: CDR1 LNHDA, CDR2 SQIVND (reference sequence). V lost 2 bases, J lost 3 bases, and 5 bases stayed unmatched.

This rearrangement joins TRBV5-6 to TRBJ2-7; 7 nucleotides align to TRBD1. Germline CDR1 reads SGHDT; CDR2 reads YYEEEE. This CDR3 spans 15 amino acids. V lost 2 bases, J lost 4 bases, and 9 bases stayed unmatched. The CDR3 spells CASSLPQGSKYEQYF. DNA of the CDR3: TGTGCCAGCAGCTTACCACAGGGGTCCAAATACGAGCAGTACTTC.

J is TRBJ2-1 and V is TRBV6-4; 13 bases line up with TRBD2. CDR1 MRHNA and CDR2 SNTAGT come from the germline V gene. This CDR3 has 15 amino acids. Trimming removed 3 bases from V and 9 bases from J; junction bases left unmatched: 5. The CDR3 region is CASSEGTSGIGEQFF. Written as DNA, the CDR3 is TGTGCCAGCAGTGAGGGGACTAGCGGGATAGGTGAGCAGTTCTTC.

The CDR3 spells CASSRRLSSNTEAFF. The CDR3 DNA reads as TGTGCCAGCAGTCGTCGACTCTCCTCGAACACTGAAGCTTTCTTT. The chain recombines TRBV6-5 with TRBJ1-1; D remains ambiguous. The germline CDR1 and CDR2 sequences are MNHEY and SVGAGI. V lost 5 bases and J lost 1, with 14 bases in between. CDR3 length: 15 residues.